This T cell receptor (beta chain) was documented in a study of blood T cell repertoires in COVID-19. With 3 bases clipped from V and 7 bases from J, the junction kept 9 bases outside the gene matches. Germline-derived CDR1 and CDR2 are DFQATT and SNEGSKA (reference sequence). CDR3 length: 16 residues. The table lists this clone with a count of one. As processed by the authors: For nucleated cells, counts were estimated from reference gene primer amplification. The protocol was immunoSEQ multiplex PCR, while the TCRdb copy is restricted to in-frame clones and leaves out a portion. For V, J and clone size, that table is used; D and trimming come from the DNA. The table records around 94,000 clones, 85% of them present only once.

The chain employs TRBV20-1 and TRBJ2-1; 13 bases are shared with TRBD2. Sequencing was done on a sample of peripheral blood. This TCR was recovered from a man in his forties or fifties with acute or convalescent COVID-19. The CDR3, as DNA: TGCAGTGCTAGTGGAGCTGCGGGACTAGCGGGGAATGAGCAGTTCTTC. Translated: CSASGAAGLAGNEQFF.